This entry lists 27 T cell receptor beta chains sequenced from one sample in a study of blood T cell repertoires in COVID-19. The repertoire was sequenced with immunoSEQ multiplex PCR; TCRdb's copy has only in-frame clones and lacks some. Here the sample spans about 480,000 clones, roughly 90% being singletons. Sequencing input: PBMCs or T cells enriched from blood (not recorded which). Receptor source: a woman between 40 and 50 years old who had recovered from COVID-19.

The V call is TRBV15, the J call TRBJ2-7, with a possible D match to TRBD1 (5 bases). The germline V and J ends were trimmed by 3 bases and 2 bases, with 11 bases remaining between them. This CDR3 spans 14 amino acids. Germline V gene sequence: CDR1 LNHNV, CDR2 YYDKDF (reference sequence). The CDR3: CATSSPGATYEQYF. CDR3 DNA: TGTGCCACCAGCAGCCCTGGGGCTACCTACGAGCAGTACTTC.

This clone was recorded only once. The chain combines TRBV9 with TRBJ1-1, with D perhaps TRBD1 (5 bases). This CDR3 spans 14 amino acids. V lost 0 bases, J lost 4 bases, and 10 bases lay in between. The germline V gene encodes CDR1 SGDLS and CDR2 YYNGEE. The CDR3 here is CASSVGGEPTEAFF. The CDR3, as DNA: TGTGCCAGCAGCGTAGGGGGGGAACCCACTGAAGCTTTCTTT.

The J gene is TRBJ2-7, the V gene TRBV4-3; tentative D call: TRBD2 (5 bases). The germline gives CDR1 LGHNA, CDR2 YSLEER. Trimming left V 1 base short and J 3 bases short, with 13 bases between. The CDR3 length is 15 residues. In nucleotides, the CDR3 is TGCGCCAGCAGCCAAGGGCGTCGAGGGTTCTACGAGCAGTACTTC. Amino acid sequence: CASSQGRRGFYEQYF.

The V gene is TRBV18, the J gene TRBJ1-1; 11 nucleotides match TRBD1. Germline CDR1 reads KGHSH; CDR2 reads LQKENI. The CDR3 sequence is 16 residues long. Trimming at V came to 3 bases and at J to 4 bases, leaving 7 bases not matched to a gene. The CDR3: CASSPKDRGRSTEAFF. The DNA of the CDR3 is TGTGCCAGCTCACCTAAGGACAGGGGGCGGAGCACTGAAGCTTTCTTT. Based on the CDR3 plus reference TRBV18 and TRBJ1-1, the full variable domain is NAGVMQNPRHLVRRRGQEARLRCSPMKGHSHVYWYRQLPEEGLKFMVYLQKENIIDESGMPKERFSAEFPKEGPSILRIQQVVRGDSAAYFCASSPKDRGRSTEAFFGQGTRLTVV.

The V gene is TRBV7-9, the J gene TRBJ2-2; 7 bases are a match to TRBD2. CDR3 length: 15 amino acids. V lost 5 bases, J lost 6 bases, and 9 bases stayed unmatched. The germline V gene has CDR1 SEHNR and CDR2 FQNEAQ (reference sequence). CDR3 sequence reads: CASSPSGGWAGELFF. The CDR3 DNA is TGTGCCAGCAGCCCATCGGGGGGTTGGGCCGGGGAGCTGTTTTTT.

This chain links TRBV29-1 with TRBJ2-1, with 13 positions matching TRBD2. The V gene end was trimmed by 4 bases and the J gene end by 9 bases; junction bases not matched to a gene: 6. The CDR3 runs 14 residues. Germline V gene sequence: CDR1 SQVTM, CDR2 ANQGSEA. DNA for the CDR3: TGCAGCGTTGCTGGACTAGCGGGAGTTAGTGAGCAGTTCTTC. Protein: CSVAGLAGVSEQFF.

CDR3 in amino acids: CASSRIDREWAEAFF. The CDR3 nucleotides are TGCGCCAGCAGCCGCATCGACAGGGAATGGGCTGAAGCTTTCTTT. This chain links TRBV4-3 with TRBJ1-1; 7 nucleotides match TRBD1. The CDR3 is made up of 15 amino acids. V shed 4 bases and J 6 bases; nucleotides not matched to a gene: 11. The V gene's germline CDR1 is LGHNA and CDR2 YSLEER.

This clone showed up just a few times. The gene calls are TRBV12-3 or TRBV12-4 and TRBJ2-1, with TRBD2 identical over 11 bases. This CDR3 spans 13 amino acids. Losses at the gene ends were 2 bases for V and 15 bases for J; bases not matched to a gene: 6. CDR3 coding DNA: TGTGCCAGCAGTTTAAAGGGAGGGACTAGCGGGTTCTTC. It encodes CASSLKGGTSGFF.

This sequence joins TRBV10-1 and TRBJ1-1, with 7 nucleotides matching TRBD1. The CDR3 spans 13 residues. CDR1 and CDR2 from the germline V gene are WNHNN and SYGVQD (reference sequence). The J segment lost 5 bases and the V segment lost 6 bases, leaving 6 bases of the junction unmatched. The CDR3 bases are TGCGCCAGCAGCAAAGACAGGGAGACTGAAGCTTTCTTT. This gives the protein CASSKDRETEAFF.

V gene TRBV12-3 or TRBV12-4 combines with J gene TRBJ2-2, with unresolved D. The ends were cut back, 7 bases at V and 1 base at J, with 4 bases in the middle. The CDR3 spans 12 residues. The CDR3 nucleotides read TGTGCCAGCACCTTGAACACCGGGGAGCTGTTTTTT. Translated, it gives CASTLNTGELFF.

This clone was counted a single time. This rearrangement joins TRBV13 to TRBJ2-1; TRBD2 matches at 7 bases. The germline CDR1 and CDR2 sequences are PRHDT and FYEKMQ (reference sequence). The trim removed 7 bases at V and 4 bases at J, leaving 10 bases unmatched. CDR3 length equals 15 residues. The CDR3 nucleotides read TGTGCCAGCACCGAACCCGCTAGCGGATACAATGAGCAGTTCTTC. Translation gives CASTEPASGYNEQFF.

J is TRBJ1-3 and V is TRBV6-5; possibly TRBD1 for D (5 bases). V was shortened by 5 bases and J by 0 bases, with 11 bases between the two germline ends. Germline assignment: CDR1 MNHEY and CDR2 SVGAGI. CDR3 size: 15 residues. This CDR3 is CASSTDRFSGNTIYF. In DNA, the CDR3 is TGTGCCAGCAGTACCGACAGATTCTCTGGAAACACCATATATTTT.

This clone was counted a few times. The V call is TRBV4-1, the J call TRBJ1-5; D gene uncertain. V was clipped by 1 base and J by 6 bases, with 7 bases between them. The CDR3 is 13 residues long. Germline CDR1 is MGHRA and CDR2 is YSYEKL. CDR3 amino acids: CASSQAVPQPQHF. CDR3 coding DNA: TGCGCCAGCAGCCAAGCAGTCCCTCAGCCCCAGCATTTT.

This chain links TRBV18 with TRBJ2-5; D uncertain. The CDR3 consists of 14 residues. V lost 3 bases, J lost 1 base, and 9 bases lay in between. The germline gives CDR1 KGHSH, CDR2 LQKENI. Written as DNA, the CDR3 is TGTGCCAGCTCACCTACCAAAGCCCAAGAGACCCAGTACTTC. It codes for CASSPTKAQETQYF.

The chain carries TRBV3-1 (or the pseudogene TRBV3-2) and TRBJ2-7, with 11 nucleotides matching TRBD2. The V gene's germline CDR1 is LGHDT and CDR2 YNNKEL (reference sequence). The CDR3 spans 22 residues. Germline trimming cut 0 bases from V and 2 bases from J; bases unmatched to any gene: 21. Written as DNA, the CDR3 is TGTGCCAGCAGCCAAGATAGAGTCAGGGGCGCTAGCGGGAGGCCCCCCACCTACGAGCAGTACTTC. As protein: CASSQDRVRGASGRPPTYEQYF.

The genes are TRBV11-3 and TRBJ1-3; tentative D call: TRBD1 (6 bases). V lost 4 bases to trimming and J lost 4 bases, with 11 bases between them. Germline lookup yields CDR1 SGHNT and CDR2 YENEEA. The CDR3 loop spans 14 amino acids. CDR3 in amino acids: CASSSTGTGNTIYF. In DNA, the CDR3 is TGTGCCAGCAGCTCCACAGGGACCGGAAACACCATATATTTT.

The chain recombines TRBV9 with TRBJ2-2; TRBD2 matches at 8 bases. In germline, CDR1 is SGDLS, CDR2 YYNGEE. CDR3 length: 16 amino acids. V trimming: 0 bases; J trimming: 3 bases; junction bases outside the gene matches: 4. Written as DNA, the CDR3 is TGTGCCAGCAGCGTAGAAACTAGCGGAGACACCGGGGAGCTGTTTTTT. The encoded protein is CASSVETSGDTGELFF.

The chain has TRBV15 and TRBJ1-1; 11 nucleotides line up with TRBD1. The germline V gene has CDR1 LNHNV and CDR2 YYDKDF (reference sequence). With V trimmed by 5 bases and J by 7 bases, 9 bases remained unmatched. CDR3 length equals 15 residues. In DNA form, the CDR3 reads TGTGCCACCAGCCCCCCGGGACAGGGGGTAAGTGAAGCTTTCTTT. Translated: CATSPPGQGVSEAFF.

The chain links TRBV19 to TRBJ2-1; D call uncertain. Germline V gives CDR1 LNHDA, CDR2 SQIVND (reference sequence). The ends were cut back, 8 bases at V and 2 bases at J, with 4 bases in the middle. The CDR3 runs 11 residues. In DNA form, the CDR3 reads TGTGCCAGTCTAGCCTACAATGAGCAGTTCTTC. Encoded protein: CASLAYNEQFF.

This chain links TRBV6-2 or TRBV6-3 with TRBJ2-5; D gene ambiguous. This CDR3 has 13 amino acids. V was trimmed by 2 bases and J by 7 bases, leaving 11 bases between them. Germline V gives CDR1 MNHEY, CDR2 SVGEGT. CDR3 sequence: CASSYLSRGTQYF. CDR3 nucleotides: TGTGCCAGCAGTTACCTTTCACGCGGGACCCAGTACTTC.

CDR3 sequence (DNA): TGTGCCAGCACTAGCGATTCCTACGAGCAGTACTTC. Its translation: CASTSDSYEQYF. The chain links TRBV12-3 or TRBV12-4 to TRBJ2-7; D perhaps matches TRBD2 (6 bases). CDR3 size: 12 residues. Trimming took 7 bases from V and 1 from J, leaving 8 bases between them.

The J gene is TRBJ1-1, the V gene TRBV5-1, with a possible D match to TRBD1 (5 bases). V dropped 3 bases and J dropped 1 base, with 7 bases sitting between them. Germline CDR1 SGHRS, CDR2 YFSETQ. The CDR3 runs to 13 residues. CDR3 nucleotide sequence: TGCGCCAGCAGCTCGACAGCGAACACTGAAGCTTTCTTT. Protein: CASSSTANTEAFF. Variable domain in full (rest from reference TRBV5-1 and TRBJ1-1): KAGVTQTPRYLIKTRGQQVTLSCSPISGHRSVSWYQQTPGQGLQFLFEYFSETQRNKGNFPGRFSGRQFSNSRSEMNVSTLELGDSALYLCASSSTANTEAFFGQGTRLTVV.

This clone was picked up one time. This chain connects TRBV3-1 (or the pseudogene TRBV3-2) to TRBJ1-5; D possibly corresponds to TRBD1 (5 bases). The V and J ends lost 9 bases and 3 bases respectively, with 21 bases between them. The V gene's germline CDR1 is LGHDT and CDR2 YNNKEL (reference sequence). This CDR3 has 16 amino acids. The CDR3 coding sequence is TGTGCCAGTTCAAGGGGAGCTCCGGGGGACAATCAGCCCCAGCATTTT. It specifies CASSRGAPGDNQPQHF.

The chain has TRBV14 and TRBJ2-3; tentative D call: TRBD2 (5 bases). Trimming left V 2 bases short and J 0 bases short, with 12 bases between. The CDR3 is made up of 16 amino acids. The germline V gene has CDR1 SGHDN and CDR2 FVKESK. The CDR3 DNA reads TGTGCCAGCAGCCAACAGCCCGGAGGTAGCACAGATACGCAGTATTTT. Encoded protein: CASSQQPGGSTDTQYF.

The gene calls are TRBV2 and TRBJ2-1; weak D call: TRBD2 (5 bases). V lost 7 bases to trimming and J lost 4 bases, with 14 bases between them. The CDR3 has 14 residues. Per germline, CDR1 SNHLY and CDR2 FYNNEI. CDR3: CASTWTLEYNEQFF. The CDR3, as DNA: TGTGCCAGCACCTGGACTCTTGAGTACAATGAGCAGTTCTTC.

The chain couples TRBV7-9 to TRBJ1-1; D perhaps matches TRBD1 (6 bases). The CDR3 length is 14 residues. Trimming removed 2 bases at V and 4 bases at J, with 11 bases between. CDR1 is SEHNR and CDR2 is FQNEAQ in the germline V gene (reference sequence). Here the CDR3 DNA reads TGTGCCAGCAGCTTAAATATAGGGGGCACTGAAGCTTTCTTT. Its protein product is CASSLNIGGTEAFF.

This clone has only one observation. The chain joins TRBV7-6 to TRBJ2-3; tentative D call: TRBD2 (5 bases). The CDR3 is made up of 15 amino acids. Germline V gives CDR1 SGHVS, CDR2 FNYEAQ. V dropped 2 bases and J dropped 1 base, with 10 bases sitting between them. This chain's CDR3 is CASSLKRRGTDTQYF. CDR3 DNA: TGTGCCAGCAGCTTAAAGAGGCGGGGCACAGATACGCAGTATTTT.